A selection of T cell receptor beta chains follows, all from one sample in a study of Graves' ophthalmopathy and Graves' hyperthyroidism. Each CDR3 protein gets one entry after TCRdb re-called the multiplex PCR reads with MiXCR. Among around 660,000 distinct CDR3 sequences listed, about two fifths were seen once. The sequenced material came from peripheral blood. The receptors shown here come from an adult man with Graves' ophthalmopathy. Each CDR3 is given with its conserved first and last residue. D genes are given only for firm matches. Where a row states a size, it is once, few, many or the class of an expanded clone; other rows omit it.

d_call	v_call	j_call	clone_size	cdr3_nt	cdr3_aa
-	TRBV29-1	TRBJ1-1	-	TGCAGCTCAACGGGACCCTCCGTCAACACTGAAGCTTTCTTT	CSSTGPSVNTEAFF
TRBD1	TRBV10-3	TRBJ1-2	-	TGTGCCATCAGTGCCCCGGGACAGGGGAACTATGGCTACACCTTC	CAISAPGQGNYGYTF
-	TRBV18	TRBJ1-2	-	TGTGCCAGCTCACCACCTCTTCGAAACTATGGCTACACCTTC	CASSPPLRNYGYTF
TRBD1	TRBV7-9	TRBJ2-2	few	TGTGCCAGCAGCCCACGGACAGGGATGAACACCGGGGAGCTGTTTTTT	CASSPRTGMNTGELFF
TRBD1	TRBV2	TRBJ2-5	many	TGTGCCAGCAGCGGCGGACAGGGGAAATTTGAGACCCAGTACTTC	CASSGGQGKFETQYF
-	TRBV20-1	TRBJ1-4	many	TGCAGTGCTAGAGATAGATTTCTGGGCTTTGAAAAACTGTTTTTT	CSARDRFLGFEKLFF
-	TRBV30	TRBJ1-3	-	TGTGTCGGCTCTGGAAACACCATATATTTT	CVGSGNTIYF
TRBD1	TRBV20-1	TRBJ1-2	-	TGCAGTGCCTGGGACAGGGGGCACGATGGCTACACCTTC	CSAWDRGHDGYTF
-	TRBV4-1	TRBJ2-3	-	TGCGCCAGCAGCCAAGAAGGGGGCACAGATACGCAGTATTTT	CASSQEGGTDTQYF
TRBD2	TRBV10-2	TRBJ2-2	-	TGCGCCAACCGACTAGCGGGGAACACCAGGGAGCTGTTTTTT	CANRLAGNTRELFF
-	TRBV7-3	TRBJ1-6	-	TGTGCCAGCAGCTTTAACGGGGATAATTCACCCCTCCACTTT	CASSFNGDNSPLHF
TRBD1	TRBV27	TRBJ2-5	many	TGTGCCAGCAGTCTGGGACAGGCCTGGGAGACCCAGTACTTC	CASSLGQAWETQYF
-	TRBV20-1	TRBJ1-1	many	TGCAGTGCTCAGGGGTATGGTGAAGCTTTCTTT	CSAQGYGEAFF
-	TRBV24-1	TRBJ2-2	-	TGTGCCACCAGTGACACGGGGCCTGAGGGGCTGTTTTTT	CATSDTGPEGLFF
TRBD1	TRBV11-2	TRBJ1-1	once	TGTGCCAGCAGCGCGGGACAGGGGGGTGTGGCTGAAGCTTTCTTT	CASSAGQGGVAEAFF
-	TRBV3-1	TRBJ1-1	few	TGTGCCAGCAGCCAAGATAGTGGAGGGTATGGAGCTTTCTTT	CASSQDSGGYGAFF
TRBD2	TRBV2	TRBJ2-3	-	TGTGCCAGCAGGAGAGCGGGAGGGACAGATACGCAGTATTTT	CASRRAGGTDTQYF
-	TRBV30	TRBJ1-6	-	TGTGCCTGTGTTGAGGGAGGATCACCCCTCCACTTT	CACVEGGSPLHF
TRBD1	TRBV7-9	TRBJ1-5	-	TGTGCCAGCAGTTCCACAGGACAGGGGCCCTATAGCAATCAGCCCCAGCATTTT	CASSSTGQGPYSNQPQHF
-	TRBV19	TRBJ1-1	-	TGTGCCAGTAAGCAGGGGCAGGGGGCTTTCTTT	CASKQGQGAFF
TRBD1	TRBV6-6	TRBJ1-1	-	TGTGCCAGCAGTCTAAACTCAGGGGGCTTGAACACTGAAGCTTTCTTT	CASSLNSGGLNTEAFF
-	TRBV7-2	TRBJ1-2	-	TGTGCCAGCACCCCCCGGGGGGCGCTAGACTATGGCTACACCTTC	CASTPRGALDYGYTF
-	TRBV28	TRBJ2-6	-	TGTGCCAGCAGTTTACTGGCAGGGACCAACGTCCTGACTTTC	CASSLLAGTNVLTF
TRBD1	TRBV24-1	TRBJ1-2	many	TGTGCCACCAGTGACCGCAAGACAGGGAATGGCTACACCTTC	CATSDRKTGNGYTF
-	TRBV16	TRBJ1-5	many	TGTGCCAGCAGTCAGAGTCAGGGTAATCAGCCCCAGCATTTT	CASSQSQGNQPQHF
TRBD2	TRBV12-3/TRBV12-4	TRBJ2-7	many	TGTGCCAGCAGCCGTAGCGGGAGCGAGGGATACGAGCAGTACTTC	CASSRSGSEGYEQYF
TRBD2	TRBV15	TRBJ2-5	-	TGTGCCACCAGCAGAGGCTTTCGGGACGGGGGGAATCAGCCCCAGTACTTC	CATSRGFRDGGNQPQYF
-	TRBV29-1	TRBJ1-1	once	TGCAGCGTTGGACTAGCGGGAGGTGAAGCTTTCTTT	CSVGLAGGEAFF
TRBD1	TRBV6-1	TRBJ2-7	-	TGTGCCAGCAGTGAAGCTAGGTTCCAGGGGGCATTGTGGAGGCAGTACTTC	CASSEARFQGALWRQYF
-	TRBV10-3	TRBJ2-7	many	TGTGCCATCAGTGATATCATGAGTTGGCACGGCCTCGAGCAGTACTTC	CAISDIMSWHGLEQYF
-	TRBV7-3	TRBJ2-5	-	TGTGCCAGCAGCTTAACTCAGGGTGAAGAGACCCAGTACTTC	CASSLTQGEETQYF
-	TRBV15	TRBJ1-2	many	TGTGCCACCAGCAGAGCCGGGTCGTCCGGCTACACCTTC	CATSRAGSSGYTF
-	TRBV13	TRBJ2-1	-	TGTGCCAGCAGCGCCCAGACCGGGACCGTAGGTGAGCAGTTCTTC	CASSAQTGTVGEQFF
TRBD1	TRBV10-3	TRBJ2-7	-	TGTGCCATCCACAGGGGCTTTGCCTATTACGAGCAGTACTTC	CAIHRGFAYYEQYF
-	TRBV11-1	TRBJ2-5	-	TGTGCCAGCAGATCACAAGGGCTAGGGGGACCAAACCAGTACTTC	CASRSQGLGGPNQYF
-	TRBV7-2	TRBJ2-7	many	TGTGCCAGCAGCATAGGGACAATGGCCTACGAGCAGTACTTC	CASSIGTMAYEQYF
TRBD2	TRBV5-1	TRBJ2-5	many	TGCGCCAGCACCCGCGGGGGTCAAGAGACCCAGTACTTC	CASTRGGQETQYF
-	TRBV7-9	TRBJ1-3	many	TGTGCCAGCAGCTTAGAAGCTGGGGCTGGAAACACCATATATTTT	CASSLEAGAGNTIYF
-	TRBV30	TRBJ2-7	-	TGTGCCTGGAGTGTGGGTGGTAATGGTTACGAGCAGTACTTC	CAWSVGGNGYEQYF
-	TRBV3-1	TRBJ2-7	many	TGTGCCAGCAGCCATGGACAGTACGAGCAGTACTTC	CASSHGQYEQYF
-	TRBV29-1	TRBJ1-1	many	TGCAGCGTGGTCGGGGCCTCGAACACTGAAGCTTTCTTT	CSVVGASNTEAFF
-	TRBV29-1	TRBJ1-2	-	TGCAGCCAAGAGAGAGGGGCGAACTATGGCTACACCTTC	CSQERGANYGYTF
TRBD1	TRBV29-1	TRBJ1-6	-	TGCAGCGTTGATCGACAGGGAAATTCACCCCTCCACTTT	CSVDRQGNSPLHF
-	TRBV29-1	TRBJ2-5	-	TGCAGCAGTCAGGGACATCCCGGGGAGACCCAGTACTTC	CSSQGHPGETQYF